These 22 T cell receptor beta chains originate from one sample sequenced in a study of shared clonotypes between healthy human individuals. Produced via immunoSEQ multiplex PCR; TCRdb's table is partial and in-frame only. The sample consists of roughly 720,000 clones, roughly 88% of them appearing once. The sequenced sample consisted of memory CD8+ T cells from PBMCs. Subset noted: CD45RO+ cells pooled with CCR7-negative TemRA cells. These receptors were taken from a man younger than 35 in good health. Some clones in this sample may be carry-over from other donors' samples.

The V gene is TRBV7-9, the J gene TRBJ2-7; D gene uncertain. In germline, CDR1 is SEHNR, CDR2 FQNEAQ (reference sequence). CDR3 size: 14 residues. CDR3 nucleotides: TGTGCTTCACAACCGCCCGGGCCGTCCTACGAGCAGTACTTC. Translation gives CASQPPGPSYEQYF.

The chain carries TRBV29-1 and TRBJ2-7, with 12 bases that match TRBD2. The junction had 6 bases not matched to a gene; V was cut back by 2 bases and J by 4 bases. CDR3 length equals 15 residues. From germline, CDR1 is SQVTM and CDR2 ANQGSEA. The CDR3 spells CSVESLAGGPYEQYF. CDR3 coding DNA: TGCAGCGTTGAATCGCTAGCGGGAGGGCCGTACGAGCAGTACTTC.

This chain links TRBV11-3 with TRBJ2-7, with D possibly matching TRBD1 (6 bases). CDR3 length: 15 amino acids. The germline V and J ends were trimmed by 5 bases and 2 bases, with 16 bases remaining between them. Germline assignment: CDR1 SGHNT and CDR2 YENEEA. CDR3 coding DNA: TGTGCCAGCAGCCCCGGACCCGGACAGCCCTACGAGCAGTACTTC. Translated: CASSPGPGQPYEQYF. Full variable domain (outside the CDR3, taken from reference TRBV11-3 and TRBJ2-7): EAGVVQSPRYKIIEKKQPVAFWCNPISGHNTLYWYLQNLGQGPELLIRYENEEAVDDSQLPKDRFSAERLKGVDSTLKIQPAELGDSAVYLCASSPGPGQPYEQYFGPGTRLTVT.

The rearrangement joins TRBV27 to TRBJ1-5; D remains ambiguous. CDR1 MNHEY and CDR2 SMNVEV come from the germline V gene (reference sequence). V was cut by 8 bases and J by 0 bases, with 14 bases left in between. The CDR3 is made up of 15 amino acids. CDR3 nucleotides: TGTGCCAGCGAAATCCTGGGAGATAGCAATCAGCCCCAGCATTTT. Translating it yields CASEILGDSNQPQHF.

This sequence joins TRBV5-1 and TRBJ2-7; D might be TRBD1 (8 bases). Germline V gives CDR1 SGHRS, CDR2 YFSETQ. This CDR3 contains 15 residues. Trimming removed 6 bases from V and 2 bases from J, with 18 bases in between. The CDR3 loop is CASMSGTGRAYEQYF. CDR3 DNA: TGCGCCAGCATGAGCGGGACAGGTCGCGCCTACGAGCAGTACTTC.

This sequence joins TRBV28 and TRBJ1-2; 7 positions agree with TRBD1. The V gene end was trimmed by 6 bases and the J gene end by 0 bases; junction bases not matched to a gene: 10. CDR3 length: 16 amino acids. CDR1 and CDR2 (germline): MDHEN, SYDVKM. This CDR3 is CASSYTGARSNYGYTF. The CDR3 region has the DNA TGTGCCAGCAGCTACACAGGGGCCCGGTCTAACTATGGCTACACCTTC.

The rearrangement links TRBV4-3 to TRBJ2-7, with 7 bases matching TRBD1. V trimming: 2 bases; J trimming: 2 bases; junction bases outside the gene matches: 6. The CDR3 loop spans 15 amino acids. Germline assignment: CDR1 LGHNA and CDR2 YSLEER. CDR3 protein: CASSQNRGVTYEQYF. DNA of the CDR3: TGCGCCAGCAGCCAAAACAGGGGCGTAACCTACGAGCAGTACTTC.

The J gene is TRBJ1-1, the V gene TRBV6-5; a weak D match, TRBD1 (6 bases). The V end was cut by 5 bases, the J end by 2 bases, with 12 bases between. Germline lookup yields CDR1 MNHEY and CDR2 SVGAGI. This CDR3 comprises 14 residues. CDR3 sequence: CASSRWTANTEAFF. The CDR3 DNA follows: TGTGCCAGCAGTCGTTGGACAGCTAACACTGAAGCTTTCTTT.

For the CDR3, the DNA is TGTGCCAGCACCACTGGACAGTTCAACTATGGCTACACCTTC. Its translation is CASTTGQFNYGYTF. This rearrangement joins TRBV5-6 to TRBJ1-2; D perhaps matches TRBD1 (6 bases). V was trimmed by 6 bases and J by 2 bases, leaving 14 bases between them. The CDR3 consists of 14 residues. Germline values: CDR1 SGHDT, CDR2 YYEEEE.

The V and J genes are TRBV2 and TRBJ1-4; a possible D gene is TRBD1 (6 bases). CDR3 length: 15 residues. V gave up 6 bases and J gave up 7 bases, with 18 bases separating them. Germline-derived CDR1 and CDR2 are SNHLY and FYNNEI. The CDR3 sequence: CASRSRGGFGEKLFF. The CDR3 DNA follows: TGTGCCAGCAGGTCGCGGGGGGGCTTCGGTGAAAAACTGTTTTTT.

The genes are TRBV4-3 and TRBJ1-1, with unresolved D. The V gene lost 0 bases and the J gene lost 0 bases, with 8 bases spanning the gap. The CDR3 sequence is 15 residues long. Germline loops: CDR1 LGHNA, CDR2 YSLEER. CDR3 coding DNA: TGCGCCAGCAGCCAAGATTCGGGAGTGAACACTGAAGCTTTCTTT. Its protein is CASSQDSGVNTEAFF.

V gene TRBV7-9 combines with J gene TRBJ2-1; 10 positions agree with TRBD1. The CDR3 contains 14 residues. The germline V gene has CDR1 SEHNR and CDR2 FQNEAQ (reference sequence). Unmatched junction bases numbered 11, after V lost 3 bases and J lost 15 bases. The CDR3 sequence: CASSFGTGVSLLFF. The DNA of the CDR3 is TGTGCCAGCAGCTTTGGGACAGGGGTATCGCTCCTGTTCTTC.

The CDR3 here is CASPGTSGRPNNEQFF. DNA of the CDR3: TGTGCCAGCCCAGGGACTAGCGGGAGGCCGAACAATGAGCAGTTCTTC. The genes are TRBV2 and TRBJ2-1; 15 nucleotides line up with TRBD2. After removal of 8 bases from V and 5 bases from J, the junction contained 7 bases not matched to a gene. Germline CDR1 and CDR2: SNHLY and FYNNEI. This CDR3 has 16 residues. The whole variable domain, filled in from reference TRBV2 and TRBJ2-1, reads EPEVTQTPSHQVTQMGQEVILRCVPISNHLYFYWYRQILGQKVEFLVSFYNNEISEKSEIFDDQFSVERPDGSNFTLKIRSTKLEDSAMYFCASPGTSGRPNNEQFFGPGTRLTVL.

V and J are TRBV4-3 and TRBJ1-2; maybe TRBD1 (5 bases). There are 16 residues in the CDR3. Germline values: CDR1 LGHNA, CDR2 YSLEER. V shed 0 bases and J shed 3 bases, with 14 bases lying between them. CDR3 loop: CASSQDAAGPDYGYTF. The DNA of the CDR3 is TGCGCCAGCAGCCAAGATGCCGCGGGGCCTGACTATGGCTACACCTTC.

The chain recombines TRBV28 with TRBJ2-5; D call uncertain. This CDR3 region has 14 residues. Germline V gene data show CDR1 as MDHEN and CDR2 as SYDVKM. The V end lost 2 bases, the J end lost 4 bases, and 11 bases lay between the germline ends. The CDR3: CASSLSGEGETQYF. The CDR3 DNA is TGTGCCAGCAGTTTAAGTGGTGAAGGAGAGACCCAGTACTTC.

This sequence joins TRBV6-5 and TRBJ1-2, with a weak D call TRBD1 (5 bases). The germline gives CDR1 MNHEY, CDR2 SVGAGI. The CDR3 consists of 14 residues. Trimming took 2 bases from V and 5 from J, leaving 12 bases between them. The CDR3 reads CASSYLEGPYGYTF. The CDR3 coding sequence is TGTGCCAGCAGTTACCTGGAGGGACCTTATGGCTACACCTTC.

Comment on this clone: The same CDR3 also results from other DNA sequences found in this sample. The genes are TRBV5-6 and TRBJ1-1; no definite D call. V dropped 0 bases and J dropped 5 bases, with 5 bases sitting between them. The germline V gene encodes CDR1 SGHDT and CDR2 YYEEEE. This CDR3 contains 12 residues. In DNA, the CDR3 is TGTGCCAGCAGCTTGGGGACTACTGAAGCTTTCTTT. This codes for CASSLGTTEAFF.

Here the CDR3 DNA reads TGTGCCCTCTTATCTGCTAATGAAAAACTGTTTTTT. It specifies CALLSANEKLFF. The chain uses TRBV2 and TRBJ1-4; D not resolved. CDR1 SNHLY and CDR2 FYNNEI come from the germline V gene. V gave up 11 bases and J gave up 3 bases, with 10 bases separating them. The CDR3 covers 12 residues.

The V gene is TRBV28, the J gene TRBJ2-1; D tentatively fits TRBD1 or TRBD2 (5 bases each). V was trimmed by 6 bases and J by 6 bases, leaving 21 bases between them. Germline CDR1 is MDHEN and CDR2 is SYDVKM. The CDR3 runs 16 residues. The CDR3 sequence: CASRPGPIIWGNEQFF. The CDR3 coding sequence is TGTGCCAGCAGACCGGGACCCATCATTTGGGGCAATGAGCAGTTCTTC.

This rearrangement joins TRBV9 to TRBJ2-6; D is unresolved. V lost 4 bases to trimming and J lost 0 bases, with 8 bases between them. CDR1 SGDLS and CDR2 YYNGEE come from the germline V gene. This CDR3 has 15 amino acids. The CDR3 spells CASSPPASGANVLTF. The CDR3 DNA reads TGTGCCAGCAGCCCCCCCGCCTCTGGGGCCAACGTCCTGACTTTC.

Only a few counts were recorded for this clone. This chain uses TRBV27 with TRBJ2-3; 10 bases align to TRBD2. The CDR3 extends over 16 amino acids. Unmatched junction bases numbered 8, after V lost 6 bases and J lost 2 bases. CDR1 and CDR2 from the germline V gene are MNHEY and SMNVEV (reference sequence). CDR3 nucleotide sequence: TGTGCCAGCAGCCTTAGCGGGAGGCCCCCCACAGATACGCAGTATTTT. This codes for CASSLSGRPPTDTQYF.

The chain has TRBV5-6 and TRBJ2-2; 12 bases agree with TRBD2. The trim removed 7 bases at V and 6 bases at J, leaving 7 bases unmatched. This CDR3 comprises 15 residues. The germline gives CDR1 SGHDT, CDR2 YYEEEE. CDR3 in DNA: TGTGCCAGCCATGAACTAGCGGGAGGATCCGGGGAGCTGTTTTTT. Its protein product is CASHELAGGSGELFF.